The present T cell receptor beta chain was sequenced within a study of blood T cell repertoires in COVID-19. Looking at the study overall: Donors in the United States, Italy and Spain gave samples during acute or convalescent COVID-19.

Profiling relied on immunoSEQ multiplex PCR, and the TCRdb table lists in-frame clones only, not all of them. The sample has tens of thousands of clones; less than 85% are singletons. The V gene lost 1 base and the J gene lost 4 bases, with 8 bases spanning the gap. Germline V gives CDR1 SGHKS, CDR2 YYEKEE (reference sequence). This CDR3 contains 13 residues. Sequencing was performed on peripheral blood. This clonotype was sampled from a woman older than 75 with acute or convalescent COVID-19. The chain employs TRBV5-5 and TRBJ1-1; tentative D call: TRBD1 (5 bases). CDR3 protein: CASSLFTGTEAFF. CDR3 nucleotide sequence: TGTGCCAGCAGCTTGTTTACAGGCACTGAAGCTTTCTTT.